This T cell receptor (beta chain) was captured in a study of OX40 agonist ivuxolimab in advanced cancers. Background on the study: Enrolled patients in dose escalation had cancers that were hepatocellular carcinoma, melanoma, renal cell or head and neck cancer. Eligibility admitted prior anti-PD-1, anti-PD-L1 or anti-CTLA-4 therapy; 40% had some.

Data came from immunoSEQ multiplex PCR; TCRdb stores just in-frame clones and leaves some out. This sample yields about 73,000 clones, of which about nine tenths are seen a single time; 0.7% to 1% belongs to the top ten. Study-wide results and limits: Both blood CD4+ and CD8+ T cells showed clonal growth by week 6 at 0.1 to 3.0 mg/kg.

Sampled blood was obtained at baseline, cycle 4 day 1, and cycle 7 day 1. Points on this clone: Antigen unknown.

The origin of this receptor is an adult with an advanced solid tumor such as melanoma, head and neck, liver or kidney cancer. The specimen was CD4+ or CD8+ T cells sorted from blood, collected in a trial of the OX40 agonist ivuxolimab.

This CDR3 reads CASSLDGAGREKLFF. In DNA form, the CDR3 reads TGCGCCAGCAGCTTGGATGGGGCTGGTCGTGAAAAACTGTTTTTT. V and J are TRBV5-1 and TRBJ1-4, with a weak D call TRBD1 (5 bases). The germline V gene has CDR1 SGHRS and CDR2 YFSETQ. Trimming pared 0 bases from V and 7 bases from J, leaving 13 bases between. This CDR3 comprises 15 residues.